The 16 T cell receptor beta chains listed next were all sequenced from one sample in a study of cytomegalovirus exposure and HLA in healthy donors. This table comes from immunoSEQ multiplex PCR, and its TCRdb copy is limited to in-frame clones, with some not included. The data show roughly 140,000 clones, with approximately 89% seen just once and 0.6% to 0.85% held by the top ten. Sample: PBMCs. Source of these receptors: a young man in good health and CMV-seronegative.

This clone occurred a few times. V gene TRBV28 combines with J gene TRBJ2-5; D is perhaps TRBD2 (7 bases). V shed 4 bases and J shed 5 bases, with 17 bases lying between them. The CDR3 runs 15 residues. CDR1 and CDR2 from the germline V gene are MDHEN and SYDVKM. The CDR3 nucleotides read TGTGCCAGCAGTTCACCCTCGGGGGGCGAGGAGACCCAGTACTTC. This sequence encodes CASSSPSGGEETQYF.

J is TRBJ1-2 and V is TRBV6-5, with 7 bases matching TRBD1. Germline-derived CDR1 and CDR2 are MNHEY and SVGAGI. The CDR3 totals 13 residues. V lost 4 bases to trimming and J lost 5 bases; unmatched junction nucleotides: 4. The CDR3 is CASSSTGQYGYTF. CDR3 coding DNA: TGTGCCAGCAGTTCGACAGGGCAGTATGGCTACACCTTC.

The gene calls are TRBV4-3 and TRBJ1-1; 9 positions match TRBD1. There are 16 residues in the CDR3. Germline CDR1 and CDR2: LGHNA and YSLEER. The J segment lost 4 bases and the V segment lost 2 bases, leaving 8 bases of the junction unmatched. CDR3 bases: TGCGCCAGCAGCCAATCCGGGACAGGGTGGATCACTGAAGCTTTCTTT. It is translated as CASSQSGTGWITEAFF.

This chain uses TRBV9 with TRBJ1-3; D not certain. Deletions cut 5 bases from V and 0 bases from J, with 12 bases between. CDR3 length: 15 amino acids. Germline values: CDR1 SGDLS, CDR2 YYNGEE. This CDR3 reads CASSQAGISGNTIYF. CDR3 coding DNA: TGTGCCAGCAGTCAGGCAGGAATCTCTGGAAACACCATATATTTT.

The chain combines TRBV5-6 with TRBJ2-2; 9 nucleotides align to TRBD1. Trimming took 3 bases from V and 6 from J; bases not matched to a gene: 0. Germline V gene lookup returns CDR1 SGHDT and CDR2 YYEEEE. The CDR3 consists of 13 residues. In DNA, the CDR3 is TGTGCCAGCAGCTGGACAGGGGCCGGGGAGCTGTTTTTT. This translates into CASSWTGAGELFF.

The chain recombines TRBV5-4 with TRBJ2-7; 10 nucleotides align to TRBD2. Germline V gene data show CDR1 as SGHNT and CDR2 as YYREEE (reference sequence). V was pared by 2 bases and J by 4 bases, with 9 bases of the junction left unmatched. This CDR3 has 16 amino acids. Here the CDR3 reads CASSFDTSGEVYEQYF. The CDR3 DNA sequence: TGTGCCAGCAGCTTCGACACTAGCGGGGAGGTTTACGAGCAGTACTTC.

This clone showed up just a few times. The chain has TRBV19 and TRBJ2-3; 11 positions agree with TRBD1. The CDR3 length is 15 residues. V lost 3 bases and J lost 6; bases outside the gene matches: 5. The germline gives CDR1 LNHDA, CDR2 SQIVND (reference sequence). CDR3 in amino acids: CASSIQDRGLDTQYF. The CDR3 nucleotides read TGTGCCAGTAGTATCCAGGACAGGGGGCTGGATACGCAGTATTTT.

CDR3 DNA: TGTGCCAGCAGCCCCGACGGTGGGGGGAGGCCTGAAGCTTTCTTT. Its protein product is CASSPDGGGRPEAFF. J is TRBJ1-1 and V is TRBV7-8; D is possibly TRBD1 (5 bases). The CDR3 is 15 amino acids. V was shortened by 5 bases and J by 6 bases, with 19 bases between the two germline ends. CDR1 SGHVS and CDR2 FQNEAQ come from the germline V gene.

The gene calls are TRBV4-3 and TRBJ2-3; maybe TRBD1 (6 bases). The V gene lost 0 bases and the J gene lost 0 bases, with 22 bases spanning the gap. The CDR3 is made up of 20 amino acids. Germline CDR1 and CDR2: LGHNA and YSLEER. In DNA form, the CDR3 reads TGCGCCAGCAGCCAAGAAAGACGAGGACAGATTACTAAAAGCACAGATACGCAGTATTTT. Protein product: CASSQERRGQITKSTDTQYF.

The CDR3 DNA reads as TGTGCCAGCAGCCACAATGCTAATGAAAAACTGTTTTTT. Its translation is CASSHNANEKLFF. The J gene is TRBJ1-4, the V gene TRBV7-9; D is uncertain. V dropped 5 bases and J dropped 3 bases, with 7 bases sitting between them. The V gene's germline CDR1 is SEHNR and CDR2 FQNEAQ (reference sequence). This CDR3 has 13 amino acids.

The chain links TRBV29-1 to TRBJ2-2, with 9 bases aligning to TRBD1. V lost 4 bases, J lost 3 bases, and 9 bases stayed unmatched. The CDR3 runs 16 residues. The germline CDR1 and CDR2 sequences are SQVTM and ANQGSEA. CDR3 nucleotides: TGCAGCGTTGTCCCCGGGGACAGGGAGGACACCGGGGAGCTGTTTTTT. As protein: CSVVPGDREDTGELFF.

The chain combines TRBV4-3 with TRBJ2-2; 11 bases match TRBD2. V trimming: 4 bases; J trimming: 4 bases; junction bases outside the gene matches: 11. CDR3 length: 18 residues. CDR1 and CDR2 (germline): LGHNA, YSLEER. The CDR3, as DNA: TGCGCCAGCAGCCCAGGTTTAGCGGGAGGGCTGGGCACCGGGGAGCTGTTTTTT. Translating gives CASSPGLAGGLGTGELFF.

In nucleotides, the CDR3 is TGCGCCAGCAGCCAAGACCGGTACTTTTACAATGAGCAGTTCTTC. It codes for CASSQDRYFYNEQFF. The chain is built from TRBV4-3 and TRBJ2-1; D is undetermined. Germline assignment: CDR1 LGHNA and CDR2 YSLEER. This CDR3 region has 15 residues. Trimming shortened V by 0 bases and J by 4 bases, and 10 bases separated the two germline ends.

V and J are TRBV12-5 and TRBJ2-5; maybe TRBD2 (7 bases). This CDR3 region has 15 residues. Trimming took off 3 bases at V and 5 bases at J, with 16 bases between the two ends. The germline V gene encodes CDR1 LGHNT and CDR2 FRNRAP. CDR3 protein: CASGFGGAGRETQYF. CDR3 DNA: TGTGCTAGTGGTTTTGGGGGGGCTGGTCGGGAGACCCAGTACTTC.

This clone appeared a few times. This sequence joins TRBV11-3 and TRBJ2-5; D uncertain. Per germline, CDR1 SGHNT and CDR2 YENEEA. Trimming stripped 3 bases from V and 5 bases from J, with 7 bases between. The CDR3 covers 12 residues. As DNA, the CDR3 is TGTGCCAGCAGCTTCAACAGCGAGACCCAGTACTTC. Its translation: CASSFNSETQYF.

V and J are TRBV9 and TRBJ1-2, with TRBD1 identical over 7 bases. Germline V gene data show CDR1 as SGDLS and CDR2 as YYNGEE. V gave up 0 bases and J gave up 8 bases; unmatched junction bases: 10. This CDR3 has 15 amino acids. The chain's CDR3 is CASSVDYRQGSGYTF. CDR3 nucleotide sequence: TGTGCCAGCAGCGTAGACTACCGACAGGGATCGGGCTACACCTTC.